Presented here are 22 T cell receptor beta chains from one specimen sequenced in a study of T cells in Graves' hyperthyroidism and ophthalmopathy. Amplified TCR beta CDR3 regions derived from RNA transcripts. Using the HTBI primer set, a first-round RT-PCR was run on the TCR CDR3. TCRdb ran MiXCR on the multiplex PCR reads and lists one entry per CDR3 protein. In the table there are nearly 600,000 distinct CDR3 sequences, approximately 15% of which are singletons. Material for sequencing was blood. These receptors originate from a woman in her 30s with Graves' hyperthyroidism that later progressed to Graves' ophthalmopathy.

This clonotype was counted between two and nine times. The CDR3 region is CASSERGILYGYTF. As DNA, the CDR3 is TGTGCCAGCAGCGAACGGGGGATCCTCTATGGCTACACCTTC. The chain has TRBV7-2 and TRBJ1-2; D perhaps matches TRBD1 (5 bases). From germline, CDR1 is SGHTA and CDR2 FQGNSA. Trimming removed 5 bases at V and 4 bases at J, with 14 bases between. The CDR3 totals 14 residues.

This clonotype was seen ten or more times. V and J are TRBV5-1 and TRBJ2-2, with 9 positions matching TRBD2. Germline CDR1 and CDR2: SGHRS and YFSETQ. This CDR3 is 17 amino acids long. The ends lost 4 bases at V and 5 bases at J; junction bases unmatched: 12. CDR3 nucleotides: TGCGCCAGCAGCGGCATTCCGGGACTAGCAGAAACCGGGGAGCTGTTTTTT. The encoded protein is CASSGIPGLAETGELFF.

This clonotype was detected ten times or more. V is TRBV24-1 and J is TRBJ1-2; D uncertain. Trimming cost V 3 bases and J 5 bases, with 6 bases left between them. CDR1 and CDR2 (germline): KGHDR, SFDVKD. This CDR3 region has 12 residues. The CDR3 protein is CATSDGGYGYTF. The CDR3 coding sequence is TGTGCCACCAGTGATGGAGGGTATGGCTACACCTTC.

This clonotype was detected ten times or more. This sequence joins TRBV13 and TRBJ1-1, with D hard to call. V was clipped by 5 bases and J by 3 bases, with 4 bases between them. The germline V gene encodes CDR1 PRHDT and CDR2 FYEKMQ (reference sequence). The CDR3 has 11 residues. The CDR3 region has the DNA TGTGCCAGCAGCCCATACACTGAAGCTTTCTTT. Residues: CASSPYTEAFF.

This chain joins TRBV27 and TRBJ2-5; D could derive from TRBD1 or TRBD2 (7 bases each). Germline V gene data show CDR1 as MNHEY and CDR2 as SMNVEV (reference sequence). This CDR3 contains 18 residues. The V gene lost 2 bases and the J gene lost 1 base, with 20 bases spanning the gap. The chain's CDR3 is CASSLNGGQGVPQETQYF. The DNA of the CDR3 is TGTGCCAGCAGTTTAAACGGGGGGCAGGGGGTCCCCCAAGAGACCCAGTACTTC.

CDR3 protein: CATSRDRGTNEKLFF. The CDR3 coding sequence is TGTGCCACCAGCAGAGACAGAGGAACTAATGAAAAACTGTTTTTT. The chain is built from TRBV15 and TRBJ1-4; no clear D gene. CDR3 size: 15 residues. V lost 0 bases and J lost 1, with 6 bases in between. Germline V gives CDR1 LNHNV, CDR2 YYDKDF (reference sequence). Combining the CDR3 with reference TRBV15 and TRBJ1-4 gives the whole variable domain DAMVIQNPRYQVTQFGKPVTLSCSQTLNHNVMYWYQQKSSQAPKLLFHYYDKDFNNEADTPDNFQSRRPNTSFCFLDIRSPGLGDTAMYLCATSRDRGTNEKLFFGSGTQLSVL.

This clonotype was picked up many times. In nucleotides, the CDR3 is TGTGCCAGCAGCCTACTAGCGGGAGGGAACGGGGGGGAGACCCAGTACTTC. Protein sequence: CASSLLAGGNGGETQYF. J is TRBJ2-5 and V is TRBV11-2; 13 nucleotides line up with TRBD2. Germline CDR1 SGHAT, CDR2 FQNNGV. With 5 bases clipped from V and 5 bases from J, the junction kept 11 bases outside the gene matches. The CDR3 runs 17 residues.

This clonotype appeared many times. The V gene is TRBV10-3, the J gene TRBJ2-3; the match to TRBD2 covers 14 bases. This CDR3 is 15 amino acids long. Germline CDR1 is ENHRY and CDR2 is SYGVKD. After removal of 4 bases from V and 5 bases from J, the junction contained 2 bases not matched to a gene. CDR3 loop: CAISVGLAGEDTQYF. The DNA for the CDR3 is TGTGCCATCAGTGTGGGACTAGCGGGAGAAGATACGCAGTATTTT.

This clonotype was detected only a few times. As DNA, the CDR3 is TGTGCCAGCAGCCAAACGGGGGGAACAGGGGCGAGCCCCTTATATGGCTACACCTTC. Translated, it gives CASSQTGGTGASPLYGYTF. The chain employs TRBV16 and TRBJ1-2; TRBD1 agrees at 7 bases. Trimming at V came to 2 bases and at J to 5 bases, leaving 20 bases not matched to a gene. This CDR3 is built from 19 residues. CDR1 is KGHSY and CDR2 is FQNENV in the germline V gene.

A remark on this clonotype: This may arise from a read error, as a much more abundant clone is one base away. J is TRBJ1-3 and V is TRBV3-1; D possibly corresponds to TRBD1 (6 bases). This CDR3 has 15 amino acids. V was shortened by 3 bases and J by 2 bases, with 11 bases between the two germline ends. Germline CDR1 reads LGHDT; CDR2 reads YNNKEL (reference sequence). CDR3: CASSQGASPGNTIYF. The CDR3 bases are TGTGCCAGCAGCCAGGGGGCATCCCCTGGAAACACCATATATTTT.

This clonotype was seen more than once but under ten times. V usage is TRBV6-5 and J usage is TRBJ1-2, with D possibly matching TRBD1 (5 bases). V was pared by 0 bases and J by 7 bases, with 18 bases between. The CDR3 runs to 16 residues. CDR1 MNHEY and CDR2 SVGAGI come from the germline V gene. The CDR3, as DNA: TGTGCCAGCAGTTACTCCCGAAGTCCCGAAAGGGGTGGCTACACCTTC. This sequence encodes CASSYSRSPERGGYTF.

This clonotype showed up just a few times. The chain recombines TRBV3-1 with TRBJ1-5; no clear D gene. The ends were cut back, 0 bases at V and 0 bases at J, with 6 bases in the middle. Germline loops: CDR1 LGHDT, CDR2 YNNKEL (reference sequence). The CDR3 runs 15 residues. In nucleotides, the CDR3 is TGTGCCAGCAGCCAAGAGAGGTCTAGCAATCAGCCCCAGCATTTT. It codes for CASSQERSSNQPQHF.

The chain combines TRBV7-2 with TRBJ2-1; TRBD2 aligns across 10 bases. Gene TRBJ2-7 matches the end of the DNA better, so the J call may be wrong. The CDR3 extends over 16 amino acids. The germline V gene has CDR1 SGHTA and CDR2 FQGNSA. CDR3 nucleotide sequence: TGTGCCAGCAGCTTAGACGGAGCGGGAGGGTACAATGAGCAGTACTTC. Encoded protein: CASSLDGAGGYNEQYF.

This sequence joins TRBV6-5 and TRBJ1-3, with a weak D call TRBD1 (6 bases). The V gene's germline CDR1 is MNHEY and CDR2 SVGAGI. This CDR3 is built from 16 residues. The V and J ends lost 6 bases and 4 bases respectively, with 19 bases between them. As DNA, the CDR3 is TGTGCCAGCAGCTTCTCTCGGGGGGCGCTCGGAAACACCATATATTTT. Translated, it gives CASSFSRGALGNTIYF.

This clonotype was seen repeatedly, ten times or more. The J gene is TRBJ2-7, the V gene TRBV28; TRBD2 agrees at 11 bases. The CDR3 sequence is 17 residues long. Germline V lookup: CDR1 MDHEN, CDR2 SYDVKM. The trim removed 5 bases at V and 6 bases at J, leaving 15 bases unmatched. The CDR3 DNA reads as TGTGCCAGCAGTACCTCGGGTCTAGCGGGAGGTTGGATCGAGCAGTACTTC. It yields the protein CASSTSGLAGGWIEQYF.

This clonotype was recorded at least ten times. The chain is built from TRBV2 and TRBJ2-1, with TRBD2 matching 10 bases. Trimming took 4 bases from V and 5 from J; bases not matched to a gene: 5. Germline assignment: CDR1 SNHLY and CDR2 FYNNEI. The CDR3 totals 15 residues. The CDR3 loop is CASSVTSGANNEQFF. The CDR3 coding sequence is TGTGCCAGCAGTGTAACTAGCGGGGCGAACAATGAGCAGTTCTTC.

This clonotype was found many times. The rearrangement links TRBV28 to TRBJ1-1; 9 bases are a match to TRBD1. This CDR3 region has 17 residues. V was clipped by 8 bases and J by 1 base; unmatched bases: 14. The germline V gene encodes CDR1 MDHEN and CDR2 SYDVKM. In DNA, the CDR3 is TGTGCCAGCGATCAACACCGTTCACAGGGGGCGAACACTGAAGCTTTCTTT. Translated, it gives CASDQHRSQGANTEAFF.

This clonotype was recorded many times. The gene calls are TRBV28 and TRBJ2-1; perhaps TRBD2 as D (6 bases). V was shortened by 7 bases and J by 3 bases, with 13 bases between the two germline ends. This CDR3 has 14 amino acids. Germline CDR1 is MDHEN and CDR2 is SYDVKM. The DNA of the CDR3 is TGTGCCAGCACCTCTGGCGGGAACTACAATGAGCAGTTCTTC. Its translation: CASTSGGNYNEQFF.

Details on this clonotype: Lacking the conserved final phenylalanine or tryptophan, this CDR3 likely reflects a read error. This rearrangement joins TRBV2 to TRBJ2-7, with 9 nucleotides matching TRBD2. CDR3 length: 15 residues. Per the germline V gene, CDR1 is SNHLY and CDR2 is FYNNEI. V lost 7 bases to trimming and J lost 8 bases; unmatched junction nucleotides: 15. In DNA, the CDR3 is TGTGCCAGCACCCTCGGGGCGGGAGGGGGATACAAGCAGTACCTC. Amino acid sequence: CASTLGAGGGYKQYL.

Concerning this clonotype itself: With a much larger clone just one base away, this may be a read error. The J gene is TRBJ1-4, the V gene TRBV20-1; perhaps TRBD1 as D (6 bases). Germline loops: CDR1 DFQATT, CDR2 SNEGSKA (reference sequence). CDR3 length equals 15 residues. In nucleotides, the CDR3 is TGCAGTGCTAGAGATGGACAGTCAACTAATGAAATACTGTTTTTT. The encoded protein is CSARDGQSTNEILFF.

This clonotype was picked up many times. The gene calls are TRBV3-1 and TRBJ1-5; no reliable D call. Trimming cost V 1 base and J 2 bases, with 3 bases left between them. The CDR3 extends over 13 amino acids. Germline lookup yields CDR1 LGHDT and CDR2 YNNKEL (reference sequence). The CDR3 nucleotides are TGTGCCAGCAGCCAAGCTGGCAATCAGCCCCAGCATTTT. Its translation is CASSQAGNQPQHF.

This clonotype was seen at least ten times. The chain carries TRBV3-1 and TRBJ1-1, with TRBD1 matching 8 bases. V shed 10 bases and J 7 bases; nucleotides not matched to a gene: 11. The CDR3 covers 13 residues. Germline CDR1 reads LGHDT; CDR2 reads YNNKEL (reference sequence). The CDR3: CAIVAGGFDEAFF. Written as DNA, the CDR3 is TGTGCCATAGTAGCAGGGGGCTTTGATGAAGCTTTCTTT.